What follows describes a single T cell receptor (beta chain). Its specificity is not known. Sequencing was done on patients that had shown CD8+CD57+ cell expansion by flow cytometry. Patients, without exception, had severe acquired aplastic anemia. This entry is derived from a study of CD8+CD57+ T cells in acquired aplastic anemia. Study details: Each DNA sample taken from sorted CD4+ and CD8+ cells came to 3 to 4 ug on average.

Germline V lookup: CDR1 SNHLY, CDR2 FYNNEI. The CDR3 sequence is 14 residues long. Trimming cost V 6 bases and J 6 bases; bases outside gene matches: 9. Both TCR beta VDJ combination and CDR3 sequence profiling were carried out. Genomic DNA was the template for this profiling. Via MiXCR, TCRdb re-called the reads, giving one row per CDR3 protein. The sample lists approximately 190,000 distinct CDR3 sequences; around 45% were seen once. Whole-study findings and limits: Patients and controls shared just under 30 CD8+ CDR3 sequences, highly expressed in patients.

The clonotype originates from a human donor with aplastic anemia. This chain uses TRBV2 with TRBJ1-1; 8 nucleotides agree with TRBD1. Sequencing used sorted CD4+, CD8+, or CD8+CD57+ T cells (not recorded which) from PBMCs. The DNA for the CDR3 is TGTGCCAGCAGAGGAGCGGGACAGGTGCCTGAAGCTTTCTTT. Translation: CASRGAGQVPEAFF. The full variable domain, in which reference TRBV2 and TRBJ1-1 provide the parts outside the CDR3, is EPEVTQTPSHQVTQMGQEVILRCVPISNHLYFYWYRQILGQKVEFLVSFYNNEISEKSEIFDDQFSVERPDGSNFTLKIRSTKLEDSAMYFCASRGAGQVPEAFFGQGTRLTVV.